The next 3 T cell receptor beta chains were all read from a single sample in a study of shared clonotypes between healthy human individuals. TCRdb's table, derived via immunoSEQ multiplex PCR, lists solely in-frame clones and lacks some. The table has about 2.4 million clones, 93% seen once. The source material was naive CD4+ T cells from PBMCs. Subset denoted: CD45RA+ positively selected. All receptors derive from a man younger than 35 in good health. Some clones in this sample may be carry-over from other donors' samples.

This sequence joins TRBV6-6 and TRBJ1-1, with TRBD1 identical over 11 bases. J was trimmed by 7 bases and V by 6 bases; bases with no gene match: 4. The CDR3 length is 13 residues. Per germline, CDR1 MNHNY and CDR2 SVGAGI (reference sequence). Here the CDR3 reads CASRPGTGGEAFF. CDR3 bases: TGTGCCAGCAGGCCTGGGACAGGGGGTGAAGCTTTCTTT.

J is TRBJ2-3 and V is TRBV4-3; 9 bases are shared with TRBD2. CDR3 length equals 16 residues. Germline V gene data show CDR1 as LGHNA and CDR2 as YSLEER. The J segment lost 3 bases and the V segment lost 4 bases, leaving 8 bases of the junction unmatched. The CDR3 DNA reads TGCGCCAGCAGCCTGATTAGCGGGAGCTTAACAGATACGCAGTATTTT. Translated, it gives CASSLISGSLTDTQYF.

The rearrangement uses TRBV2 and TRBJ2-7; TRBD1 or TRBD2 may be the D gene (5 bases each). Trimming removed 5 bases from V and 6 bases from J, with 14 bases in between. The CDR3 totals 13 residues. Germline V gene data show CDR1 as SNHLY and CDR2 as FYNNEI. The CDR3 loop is CASSLGVTLEQYF. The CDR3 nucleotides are TGTGCCAGCAGTCTGGGGGTTACGCTCGAGCAGTACTTC. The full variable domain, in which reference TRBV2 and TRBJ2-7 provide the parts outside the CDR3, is EPEVTQTPSHQVTQMGQEVILRCVPISNHLYFYWYRQILGQKVEFLVSFYNNEISEKSEIFDDQFSVERPDGSNFTLKIRSTKLEDSAMYFCASSLGVTLEQYFGPGTRLTVT.